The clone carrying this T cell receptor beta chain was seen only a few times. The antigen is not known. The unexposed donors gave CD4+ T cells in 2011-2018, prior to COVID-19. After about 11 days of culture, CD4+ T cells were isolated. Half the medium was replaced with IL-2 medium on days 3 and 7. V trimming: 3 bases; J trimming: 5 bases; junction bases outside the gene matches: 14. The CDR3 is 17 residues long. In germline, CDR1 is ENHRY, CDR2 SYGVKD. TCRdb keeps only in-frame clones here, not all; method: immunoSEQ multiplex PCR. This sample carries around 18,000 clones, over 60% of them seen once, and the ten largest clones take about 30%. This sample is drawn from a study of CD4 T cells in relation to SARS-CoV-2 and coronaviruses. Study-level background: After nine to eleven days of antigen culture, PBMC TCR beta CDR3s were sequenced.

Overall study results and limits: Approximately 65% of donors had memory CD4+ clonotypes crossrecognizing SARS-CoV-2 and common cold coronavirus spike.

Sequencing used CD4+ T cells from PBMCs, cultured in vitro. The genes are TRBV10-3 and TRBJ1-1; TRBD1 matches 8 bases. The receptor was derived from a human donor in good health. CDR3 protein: CAISEAQGAWRETEAFF. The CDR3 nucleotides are TGTGCCATCAGTGAAGCGCAGGGGGCGTGGAGGGAAACTGAAGCTTTCTTT.